The 2 T cell receptor beta chains in this list originate from one sample, sequenced in a study of beta chain features in type 1 diabetes. Expressed TCRB transcripts got sequenced, as all isolated RNA was reverse transcribed. Some clones are missing from TCRdb's copy, which holds only in-frame ones; the method was immunoSEQ multiplex PCR. The table lists a few hundred thousand clones, 11% of them singletons. Specimen: central memory CD4+ T cells from blood. All receptors derive from a man aged 18 to 29 in good health.

The rearrangement joins TRBV30 to TRBJ2-5; the D is unclear. The germline V gene has CDR1 GTSNPN and CDR2 SVGIG (reference sequence). Trimming took off 5 bases at V and 3 bases at J, with 7 bases between the two ends. This CDR3 spans 11 amino acids. CDR3 protein: CAWVQKETQYF. The CDR3, as DNA: TGTGCCTGGGTCCAGAAAGAGACCCAGTACTTC.

The V gene is TRBV7-2, the J gene TRBJ2-3; the D is unclear. Trimming pared 5 bases from V and 4 bases from J, leaving 10 bases between. This CDR3 spans 13 amino acids. Germline V CDR1 and CDR2: SGHTA, FQGNSA. The CDR3 DNA sequence: TGTGCCAGCAGCCCGAGTTGGTCAGATACGCAGTATTTT. Residues: CASSPSWSDTQYF.